In its sample, the clone carrying this TCR beta chain was seen many times. These data come from a study of response to subunit inactivated influenza vaccine. One entry per CDR3 protein, called by TCRdb with MiXCR from the RT-PCR reads. This sample yields a few hundred thousand distinct CDR3 sequences, of which approximately 15% are seen a single time; roughly 11% belongs to the top ten. V was shortened by 6 bases and J by 1 base, with 10 bases between the two germline ends. Germline loops: CDR1 MNHNS, CDR2 SASEGT. This CDR3 has 14 amino acids. The rearrangement joins TRBV6-1 to TRBJ1-5; the D is unclear. This TCR derives from a man aged 50 or older who received an inactivated influenza vaccine. Sample: PBMCs from blood, taken less than 13 days after vaccination. The CDR3 protein is CASSPTGSNQPQHF. CDR3 DNA sequence: TGTGCCAGCAGCCCGACGGGGAGCAATCAGCCCCAGCATTTT.